Listed below are T cell receptor beta chains from one sample, sequenced in a study of blood T cells in healthy people across ages. From the 5' RACE reads, TCRdb called clonotypes with MiXCR, one entry per CDR3 protein. This table holds some 1.4 million distinct CDR3 sequences, roughly 40% found once. The sample consisted of blood. Receptors originate from a woman younger than 35 in good health. The CDR3 runs from the conserved cysteine through the conserved F or W. Each record gives: CDR3 length, clone size, D gene, J gene, V gene, CDR3 protein, CDR3 DNA. A D gene is named only where the DNA matches it firmly. Expanded clones get a size class; other rows say once, few or many, or leave the size out.

13 | NA | NA | TRBJ1-6 | TRBV2 | CASVRQINSPLHF | TGTGCCAGCGTCAGACAGATTAATTCACCCCTCCACTTT
14 | NA | NA | TRBJ2-2 | TRBV20-1 | CSATTRLGTGELFF | TGCAGTGCAACGACTAGGTTAGGGACCGGGGAGCTGTTTTTT
15 | NA | NA | TRBJ1-5 | TRBV27 | CASSLSGYRDQPQHF | TGTGCCAGCAGTTTATCAGGGTACAGGGATCAGCCCCAGCATTTT
14 | few | NA | TRBJ1-5 | TRBV20-1 | CSAPLDSINQPQHF | TGCAGTGCCCCTCTGGACAGCATCAATCAGCCCCAGCATTTT
17 | NA | NA | TRBJ2-1 | TRBV4-1 | CASSQVRSDLSYDEQFF | TGCGCCAGCAGCCAAGTAAGGTCCGATTTAAGTTACGATGAGCAGTTCTTC
13 | NA | NA | TRBJ2-3 | TRBV10-3 | CATRGGVTDTQYF | TGTGCCACCAGGGGGGGAGTCACAGATACGCAGTATTTT
13 | NA | NA | TRBJ2-4 | TRBV7-6 | CASSSSGGSVQYF | TGTGCCAGCAGTTCAAGTGGGGGTTCGGTTCAGTACTTC
14 | NA | TRBD1 | TRBJ2-1 | TRBV12-3/TRBV12-4 | CASRLTGGRNEQFF | TGTGCCAGCAGGTTGACAGGGGGCCGAAATGAGCAGTTCTTC
15 | NA | NA | TRBJ2-3 | TRBV10-3 | CAISEAPGTTDTQYF | TGTGCCATCAGTGAGGCTCCCGGGACCACGGATACGCAGTATTTT
18 | few | TRBD1 | TRBJ1-5 | TRBV7-9 | CASSLDGTGNFGNQPQHF | TGTGCCAGCAGCTTGGACGGGACAGGCAACTTCGGCAATCAGCCCCAGCATTTT
13 | NA | TRBD2 | TRBJ2-1 | TRBV7-9 | CASSLTAGGEQFF | TGTGCCAGCAGCTTAACAGCGGGAGGTGAGCAGTTCTTC
15 | few | TRBD1 | TRBJ2-1 | TRBV12-3/TRBV12-4 | CASTPWGTVSNEQFF | TGTGCCAGCACCCCTTGGGGGACAGTGTCCAATGAGCAGTTCTTC
15 | NA | TRBD2 | TRBJ2-7 | TRBV6-5 | CASRSKTSGSYEQYF | TGTGCCAGCAGGTCTAAGACTAGCGGGAGTTACGAGCAGTACTTC
16 | NA | NA | TRBJ2-7 | TRBV5-1 | CASSLEFSGANYEQYF | TGCGCCAGCAGCTTGGAGTTCTCAGGGGCAAACTACGAGCAGTACTTC
12 | NA | TRBD1 | TRBJ1-2 | TRBV15 | CATAQGAYGYTF | TGTGCCACCGCACAGGGGGCATATGGCTACACCTTC
15 | NA | NA | TRBJ2-7 | TRBV7-8 | CASSLLPGISYEQYF | TGTGCCAGCAGCTTGCTTCCAGGGATCTCCTACGAGCAGTACTTC
12 | few | NA | TRBJ2-7 | TRBV7-9 | CASRGGGNEQYF | TGTGCCAGCAGAGGGGGGGGCAACGAGCAGTACTTC
13 | NA | NA | TRBJ1-2 | TRBV6-1 | CASSEEGRRGYTF | TGTGCCAGCAGTGAAGAGGGCAGACGGGGCTACACCTTC
13 | NA | NA | TRBJ2-7 | TRBV14 | CASSQHLTSEQYF | TGTGCCAGCAGCCAACACCTAACTTCCGAGCAGTACTTC
15 | NA | NA | TRBJ1-1 | TRBV12-3/TRBV12-4 | CASSLGGGRNTEAFF | TGTGCCAGCAGTTTAGGGGGGGGGAGAAACACTGAAGCTTTCTTT
13 | few | NA | TRBJ1-2 | TRBV6-5 | CASSSAAGYGYTF | TGTGCCAGCAGTTCCGCGGCGGGGTACGGCTACACCTTC
12 | few | NA | TRBJ2-3 | TRBV20-1 | CSATYAATTQYF | TGCAGTGCTACCTATGCCGCAACTACGCAGTATTTT
16 | NA | TRBD2 | TRBJ2-7 | TRBV3-1 | CASSQRGGRKSYEQYF | TGTGCCAGCAGCCAAAGGGGAGGGAGGAAAAGCTACGAGCAGTACTTC
13 | NA | TRBD2 | TRBJ2-1 | TRBV12-5 | CASGLGGRDEQFF | TGTGCTAGTGGTTTGGGGGGGAGGGATGAGCAGTTCTTC
15 | once | NA | TRBJ2-3 | TRBV13 | CASSFPGTHSDTQYF | TGTGCCAGCAGCTTTCCCGGGACTCATTCAGATACGCAGTATTTT
12 | few | NA | TRBJ2-7 | TRBV20-1 | CSAVGSSYEQYF | TGCAGTGCTGTAGGGTCCTCCTACGAGCAGTACTTC
13 | NA | NA | TRBJ2-7 | TRBV12-3/TRBV12-4 | CASSPQISYEQYF | TGTGCCAGCAGCCCGCAAATCTCCTACGAGCAGTACTTC
13 | NA | NA | TRBJ2-7 | TRBV29-1 | CSVETEPPYEQYF | TGCAGCGTTGAAACCGAGCCCCCTTACGAGCAGTACTTC
16 | NA | TRBD1 | TRBJ1-3 | TRBV6-6 | CASSTGTGRSGNTIYF | TGTGCCAGCAGTACCGGGACAGGGCGTTCCGGAAACACCATATATTTT
14 | NA | NA | TRBJ2-3 | TRBV2 | CATYPGGITDTQYF | TGTGCCACCTACCCGGGGGGCATCACAGATACGCAGTATTTT
13 | NA | NA | TRBJ2-7 | TRBV10-3 | CAISPPSSHEQYF | TGTGCCATCAGTCCCCCATCTAGTCACGAGCAGTACTTC
18 | NA | TRBD1 | TRBJ1-4 | TRBV20-1 | CSARPITGGGRANEKLFF | TGCAGTGCTAGACCAATCACAGGGGGCGGGAGGGCTAATGAAAAACTGTTTTTT
13 | NA | TRBD1 | TRBJ1-4 | TRBV20-1 | CSATDRGSKKLFF | TGCAGTGCCACTGACAGGGGCTCTAAAAAACTGTTTTTT